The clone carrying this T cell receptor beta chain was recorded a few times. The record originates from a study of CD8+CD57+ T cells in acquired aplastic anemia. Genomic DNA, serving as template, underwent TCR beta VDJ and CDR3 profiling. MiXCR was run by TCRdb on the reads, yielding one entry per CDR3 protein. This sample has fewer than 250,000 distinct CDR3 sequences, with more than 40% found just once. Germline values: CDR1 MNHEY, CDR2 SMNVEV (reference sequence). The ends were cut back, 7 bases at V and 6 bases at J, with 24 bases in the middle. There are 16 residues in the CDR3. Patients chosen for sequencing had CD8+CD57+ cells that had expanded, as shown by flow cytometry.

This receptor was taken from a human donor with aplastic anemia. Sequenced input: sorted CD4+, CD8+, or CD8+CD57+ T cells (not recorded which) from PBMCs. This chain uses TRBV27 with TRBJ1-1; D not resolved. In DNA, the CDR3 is TGTGCCAGCAATAAAAACCGGTCCGGCGGGAAGGCTGAAGCTTTCTTT. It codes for CASNKNRSGGKAEAFF.